A single sample gave rise to the 16 T cell receptor beta chains below, sequenced in a study of Graves' ophthalmopathy and Graves' hyperthyroidism. RNA transcripts were the template, and TCR beta CDR3 regions were amplified from them. First-round RT-PCR with HTBI primers preceded a second-round multiplex PCR. One entry per CDR3 protein results from TCRdb running MiXCR on the multiplex PCR reads. The table records 600,000 to 650,000 distinct CDR3 sequences, 22% of them present only once. The sample consisted of peripheral blood. The receptors derive from a woman aged 18-29 years with stable Graves' hyperthyroidism. Some clones in this sample may be carry-over from other donors' samples.

This clonotype was seen repeatedly, ten times or more. The chain joins TRBV6-1 to TRBJ1-2; D is possibly TRBD1 (5 bases). CDR1 and CDR2 (germline): MNHNS, SASEGT. The ends were cut back, 3 bases at V and 5 bases at J, with 7 bases in the middle. CDR3 size: 12 residues. The CDR3 DNA sequence: TGTGCCAGCAGTGACACAGGATATGGCTACACCTTC. This gives the protein CASSDTGYGYTF.

This clonotype was seen at least ten times. The J gene is TRBJ1-1, the V gene TRBV11-2; perhaps TRBD1 as D (6 bases). From germline, CDR1 is SGHAT and CDR2 FQNNGV. This CDR3 has 14 amino acids. With 3 bases removed from V and 3 bases from J, the gap between germline ends came to 11 bases. CDR3 loop: CASSFPGGHTEAFF. CDR3 nucleotides: TGTGCCAGCAGCTTCCCCGGGGGCCACACTGAAGCTTTCTTT.

The chain links TRBV28 to TRBJ1-1; tentatively, D is TRBD1 (5 bases). V shed 6 bases and J shed 4 bases, with 12 bases lying between them. CDR1 MDHEN and CDR2 SYDVKM come from the germline V gene. The CDR3 sequence is 13 residues long. The CDR3 loop reads CASRRGPGTEAFF. The CDR3, as DNA: TGTGCCAGCAGAAGGGGACCGGGCACTGAAGCTTTCTTT. The variable domain in full, completed from reference TRBV28 and TRBJ1-1, reads DVKVTQSSRYLVKRTGEKVFLECVQDMDHENMFWYRQDPGLGLRLIYFSYDVKMKEKGDIPEGYSVSREKKERFSLILESASTNQTSMYLCASRRGPGTEAFFGQGTRLTVV.

This clonotype was seen many times. A clone one base away is much larger, so this may be a read error. The V call is TRBV7-6, the J call TRBJ1-2; 9 bases align to TRBD1. Trimming removed 5 bases from V and 2 bases from J; junction bases left unmatched: 3. CDR1 is SGHVS, CDR2 FNYEAQ, per germline. This CDR3 region has 14 residues. The CDR3 spells CASSTGGLNYGYTF. DNA of the CDR3: TGTGCCAGCAGCACAGGGGGCTTAAACTATGGCTACACCTTC.

This clonotype was observed at least ten times. The chain joins TRBV5-1 to TRBJ1-2, with a weak D call TRBD1 (5 bases). Between the trimmed V and J ends, which lost 0 bases and 9 bases, there was a span of 18 bases. The CDR3 covers 15 residues. The germline gives CDR1 SGHRS, CDR2 YFSETQ. The chain's CDR3 is CASSLGPGPDSSYTF. CDR3 nucleotide sequence: TGCGCCAGCAGCTTGGGGCCAGGGCCGGACTCTAGCTACACCTTC. The full variable domain, its missing parts supplied by reference TRBV5-1 and TRBJ1-2, is KAGVTQTPRYLIKTRGQQVTLSCSPISGHRSVSWYQQTPGQGLQFLFEYFSETQRNKGNFPGRFSGRQFSNSRSEMNVSTLELGDSALYLCASSLGPGPDSSYTFGSGTRLTVV.

This clonotype was picked up many times. The CDR3 coding sequence is TGTGCCAGCCGACGGGTCAATAGCAATCAGCCCCAGCATTTT. The encoded protein is CASRRVNSNQPQHF. The chain joins TRBV6-5 to TRBJ1-5, with unresolved D. The V end was cut by 8 bases, the J end by 0 bases, with 11 bases between. Germline CDR1 MNHEY, CDR2 SVGAGI. This CDR3 has 14 residues.

This chain uses TRBV19 with TRBJ1-5; TRBD1 matches 9 bases. V was pared by 9 bases and J by 3 bases, with 9 bases of the junction left unmatched. This CDR3 region has 15 residues. Germline CDR1 LNHDA, CDR2 SQIVND (reference sequence). The CDR3, as DNA: TGTGCCAGCCGATGGGGACAGGGCCTCAATCAGCCCCAGCATTTT. This gives the protein CASRWGQGLNQPQHF.

This clonotype showed up many times. The chain has TRBV19 and TRBJ1-1; TRBD1 is a possible D gene (5 bases). Germline V gene sequence: CDR1 LNHDA, CDR2 SQIVND (reference sequence). The CDR3 consists of 15 residues. V was shortened by 6 bases and J by 0 bases, with 14 bases between the two germline ends. The CDR3 spells CASSTGTYMNTEAFF. The CDR3 coding sequence is TGTGCCAGTAGCACCGGGACGTACATGAACACTGAAGCTTTCTTT.

This clonotype was counted at least ten times. For the CDR3, the DNA is TGTGCCAGCAGTGACAGGCCCCAGCATTTT. Its protein is CASSDRPQHF. This sequence joins TRBV28 and TRBJ1-5; TRBD1 is a possible D gene (5 bases). Germline CDR1 and CDR2: MDHEN and SYDVKM. Deletions cut 5 bases from V and 9 bases from J, with 5 bases between. The CDR3 runs to 10 residues.

Many counts were recorded for this clonotype. The genes are TRBV6-5 and TRBJ1-5; D might be TRBD1 (5 bases). The CDR3 has 15 residues. Germline V gene sequence: CDR1 MNHEY, CDR2 SVGAGI. Trimming stripped 4 bases from V and 2 bases from J, with 12 bases between. CDR3 in DNA: TGTGCCAGCAGTTCCCAGGGAATTGGCAATCAGCCCCAGCATTTT. It codes for CASSSQGIGNQPQHF.

The V call is TRBV20-1, the J call TRBJ2-2; TRBD2 is a possible D gene (5 bases). Germline CDR1 and CDR2: DFQATT and SNEGSKA (reference sequence). The CDR3 contains 13 residues. V lost 6 bases and J lost 8, with 16 bases in between. CDR3 nucleotides: TGCAGTGCCCAGGACTTACCAGAAGGGGAGCTGTTTTTT. This translates into CSAQDLPEGELFF.

There are many counts of this clonotype. The chain couples TRBV5-1 to TRBJ1-1, with D possibly being TRBD1 (5 bases). Germline CDR1 is SGHRS and CDR2 is YFSETQ. V was trimmed by 0 bases and J by 3 bases, leaving 9 bases between them. This CDR3 contains 14 residues. CDR3 nucleotides: TGCGCCAGCAGCTTGGAGGGAGGGGACACTGAAGCTTTCTTT. This gives the protein CASSLEGGDTEAFF. The full variable domain, its missing parts supplied by reference TRBV5-1 and TRBJ1-1, is KAGVTQTPRYLIKTRGQQVTLSCSPISGHRSVSWYQQTPGQGLQFLFEYFSETQRNKGNFPGRFSGRQFSNSRSEMNVSTLELGDSALYLCASSLEGGDTEAFFGQGTRLTVV.

This clonotype was observed at least ten times. This rearrangement joins TRBV6-1 to TRBJ1-1; possibly TRBD1 for D (6 bases). The CDR3 length is 12 residues. V shed 6 bases and J shed 6 bases, with 11 bases lying between them. Looked up from germline, CDR1 is MNHNS and CDR2 is SASEGT. The chain's CDR3 is CASSPPGAEAFF. The CDR3 region has the DNA TGTGCCAGCAGCCCTCCAGGGGCTGAAGCTTTCTTT.

This clonotype was picked up many times. This chain uses TRBV6-1 with TRBJ2-3, with D unresolved. The germline V gene encodes CDR1 MNHNS and CDR2 SASEGT. This CDR3 has 14 residues. V was cut by 5 bases and J by 1 base, with 10 bases left in between. The chain's CDR3 is CASSQPWGTDTQYF. CDR3 coding DNA: TGTGCCAGCAGTCAGCCATGGGGCACAGATACGCAGTATTTT.

The chain has TRBV12-3 or TRBV12-4 and TRBJ2-5, with no clear D. The germline V and J ends were trimmed by 7 bases and 0 bases, with 12 bases remaining between them. This CDR3 region has 14 residues. The CDR3 sequence: CASTPSRNQETQYF. DNA of the CDR3: TGTGCCAGCACCCCAAGTCGCAACCAAGAGACCCAGTACTTC.

At least ten counts were recorded for this clonotype. The rearrangement joins TRBV12-3 or TRBV12-4 to TRBJ2-7; no firm D call. Trimming took off 1 base at V and 2 bases at J, with 9 bases between the two ends. The CDR3 runs 14 residues. The CDR3 here is CASSLVAVTYEQYF. DNA for the CDR3: TGTGCCAGCAGTTTAGTGGCGGTTACCTACGAGCAGTACTTC.